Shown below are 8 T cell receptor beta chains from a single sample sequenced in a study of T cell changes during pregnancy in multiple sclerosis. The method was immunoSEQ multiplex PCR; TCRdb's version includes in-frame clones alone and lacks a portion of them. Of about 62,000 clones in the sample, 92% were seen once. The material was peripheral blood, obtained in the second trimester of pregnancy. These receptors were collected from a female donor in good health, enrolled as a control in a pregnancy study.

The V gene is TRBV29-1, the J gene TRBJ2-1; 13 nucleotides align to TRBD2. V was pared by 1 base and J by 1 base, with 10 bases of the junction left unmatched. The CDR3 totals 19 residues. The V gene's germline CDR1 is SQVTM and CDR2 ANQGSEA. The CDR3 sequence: CSVEGTSGRSRTSYNEQFF. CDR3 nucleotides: TGCAGCGTTGAAGGGACTAGCGGGAGATCGAGGACGTCCTACAATGAGCAGTTCTTC.

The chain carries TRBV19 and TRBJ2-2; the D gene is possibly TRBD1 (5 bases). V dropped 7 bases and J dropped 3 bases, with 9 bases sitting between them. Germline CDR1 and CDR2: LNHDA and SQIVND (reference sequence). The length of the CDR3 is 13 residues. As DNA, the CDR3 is TGTGCCAGTAAGGGGCCATACACCGGGGAGCTGTTTTTT. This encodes CASKGPYTGELFF.

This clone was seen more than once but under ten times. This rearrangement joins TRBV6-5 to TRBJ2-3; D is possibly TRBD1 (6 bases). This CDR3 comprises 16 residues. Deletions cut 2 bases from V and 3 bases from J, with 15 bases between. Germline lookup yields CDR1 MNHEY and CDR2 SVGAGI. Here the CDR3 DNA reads TGTGCCAGCAGTTACGGAGCCTGGGGGCGGACAGATACGCAGTATTTT. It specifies CASSYGAWGRTDTQYF.

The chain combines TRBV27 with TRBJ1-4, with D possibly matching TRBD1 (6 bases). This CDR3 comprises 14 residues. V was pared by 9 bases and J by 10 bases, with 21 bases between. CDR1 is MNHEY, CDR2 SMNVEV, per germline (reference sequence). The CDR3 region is CASGPGERSGKLFF. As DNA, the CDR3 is TGTGCCAGTGGGCCAGGGGAAAGAAGTGGAAAACTGTTTTTT.

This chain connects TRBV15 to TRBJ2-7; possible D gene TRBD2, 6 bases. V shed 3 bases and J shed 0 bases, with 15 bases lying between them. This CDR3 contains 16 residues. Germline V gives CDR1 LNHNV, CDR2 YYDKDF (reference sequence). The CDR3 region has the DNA TGTGCCACCAGCAGGGGACTGCCGGGTAGCTCCTACGAGCAGTACTTC. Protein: CATSRGLPGSSYEQYF.

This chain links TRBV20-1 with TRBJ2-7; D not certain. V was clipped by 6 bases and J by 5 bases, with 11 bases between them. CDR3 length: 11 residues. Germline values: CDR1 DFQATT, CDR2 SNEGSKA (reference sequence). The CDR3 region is CSAQGENEQYF. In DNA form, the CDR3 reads TGCAGTGCCCAAGGAGAAAACGAGCAGTACTTC.

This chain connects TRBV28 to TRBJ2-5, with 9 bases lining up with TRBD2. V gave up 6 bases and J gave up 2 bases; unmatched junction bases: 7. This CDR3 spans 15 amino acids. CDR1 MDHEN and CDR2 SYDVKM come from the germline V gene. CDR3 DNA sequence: TGTGCCAGCAGGATTCCGGGACTAGCTCAAGAGACCCAGTACTTC. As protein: CASRIPGLAQETQYF.

The CDR3 DNA is TGTGCCAGCAGTACTACCTACGAGCAGTACTTC. Its protein is CASSTTYEQYF. The rearrangement links TRBV6-6 to TRBJ2-7; D is unresolved. V lost 5 bases and J lost 2, with 4 bases in between. This CDR3 region has 11 residues. Germline V CDR1 and CDR2: MNHNY, SVGAGI (reference sequence).